A single sample gave rise to the 7 T cell receptor beta chains below, sequenced in a study of blood T cell dynamics during melanoma immunotherapy. Study-wide findings and caveats: The most clonal sorted CD8+ subset, immune-effector cells, was closest to cell-free DNA CDR3 sequences.

Clones were read by immunoSEQ multiplex PCR, and TCRdb kept only the in-frame ones, dropping some. This table holds over a thousand clones, roughly 70% found once. Time point denoted: pre-treatment baseline. Memory T cells counted as immune-effector cells when CD3+ CD4- CD8+ CD45RA- CD45RO-high CD27- CCR7-. No antigen is known for these receptors. The sample consisted of CD8+ T cells from blood, taken from a patient treated with checkpoint blockade. These receptors were taken from a human donor with melanoma.

The V and J genes are TRBV6-5 and TRBJ2-1; D possibly matches TRBD1 or TRBD2 (6 bases each). V dropped 2 bases and J dropped 14 bases, with 16 bases sitting between them. Germline CDR1 reads MNHEY; CDR2 reads SVGAGI. This CDR3 is built from 13 residues. CDR3 protein: CASSYTPGGEEFF. The DNA for the CDR3 is TGTGCCAGCAGTTACACTCCCGGGGGCGAAGAGTTCTTC.

The chain combines TRBV5-5 with TRBJ2-3; D uncertain. Deletions cut 1 base from V and 0 bases from J, with 15 bases between. CDR3 length equals 17 residues. Germline V gives CDR1 SGHKS, CDR2 YYEKEE (reference sequence). DNA for the CDR3: TGTGCCAGCAGCTTGTATTTCCGAGCGACTAGCACAGATACGCAGTATTTT. Translation: CASSLYFRATSTDTQYF.

The genes are TRBV7-3 and TRBJ1-3; perhaps TRBD1 as D (6 bases). Between the trimmed V and J ends, which lost 2 bases and 4 bases, there was a span of 12 bases. CDR3 length: 15 residues. Germline V gene sequence: CDR1 SGHTA, CDR2 FQGTGA. Written as DNA, the CDR3 is TGTGCCAGCAGCTTATACGCAGGGGTGGGAAACACCATATATTTT. Its protein is CASSLYAGVGNTIYF.

The gene calls are TRBV6-1 and TRBJ2-6; 7 nucleotides match TRBD1. This CDR3 is 16 amino acids long. The V gene's germline CDR1 is MNHNS and CDR2 SASEGT. The ends lost 3 bases at V and 2 bases at J; junction bases unmatched: 4. CDR3 in DNA: TGTGCCAGCAGTGAGAGACAGGGCACTGGGGCCAACGTCCTGACTTTC. This translates into CASSERQGTGANVLTF.

The V gene is TRBV7-8, the J gene TRBJ2-7; the match to TRBD2 covers 11 bases. The CDR3 runs to 15 residues. Losses at the gene ends were 5 bases for V and 2 bases for J; bases not matched to a gene: 5. CDR1 SGHVS and CDR2 FQNEAQ come from the germline V gene. CDR3 nucleotide sequence: TGTGCCAGCAGCGAGGGACTAGCGGCGACCTACGAGCAGTACTTC. Translation: CASSEGLAATYEQYF.

This sequence joins TRBV9 and TRBJ2-6, with D perhaps matching TRBD1 or TRBD2 (7 bases each). From germline, CDR1 is SGDLS and CDR2 YYNGEE. The CDR3 is 18 residues long. V dropped 5 bases and J dropped 0 bases, with 18 bases sitting between them. This CDR3 is CASRGGTAKLSGANVLTF. In DNA form, the CDR3 reads TGTGCCAGCAGGGGAGGGACAGCTAAACTCTCTGGGGCCAACGTCCTGACTTTC.

V is TRBV12-2 and J is TRBJ2-3; the D call of TRBD1 is as the table states it, not checked on the DNA. TRBV12-2 is recorded as a pseudogene. The CDR3 has 15 amino acids. CDR3 region: CASRLAGDRGDTQYF. Written as DNA, the CDR3 is TGTGCAAGTCGCTTAGCGGGGGACAGGGGCGATACGCAGTATTTT.